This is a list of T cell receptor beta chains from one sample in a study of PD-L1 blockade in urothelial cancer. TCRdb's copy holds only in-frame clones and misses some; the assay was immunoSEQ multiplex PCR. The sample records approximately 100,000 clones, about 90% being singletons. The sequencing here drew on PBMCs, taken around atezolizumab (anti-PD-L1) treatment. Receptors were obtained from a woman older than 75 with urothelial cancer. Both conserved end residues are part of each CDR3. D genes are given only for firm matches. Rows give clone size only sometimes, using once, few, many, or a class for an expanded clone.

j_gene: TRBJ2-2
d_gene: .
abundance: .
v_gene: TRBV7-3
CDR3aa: CASSSGLNTGELFF
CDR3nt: TGTGCCAGCAGCTCCGGACTAAACACCGGGGAGCTGTTTTTT

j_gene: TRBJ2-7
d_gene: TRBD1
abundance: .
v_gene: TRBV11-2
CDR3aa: CASSRYRGSSYEQYF
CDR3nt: TGTGCCAGCAGTCGCTACAGGGGGAGCTCCTACGAGCAGTACTTC

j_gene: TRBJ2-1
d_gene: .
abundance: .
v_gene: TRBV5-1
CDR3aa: CASSLAGNNEQFF
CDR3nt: TGCGCCAGCAGCTTGGCCGGGAACAATGAGCAGTTCTTC

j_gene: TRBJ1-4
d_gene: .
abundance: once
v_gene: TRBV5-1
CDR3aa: CASRADSSEKLFF
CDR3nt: TGCGCCAGCAGGGCGGACAGTTCTGAAAAACTGTTTTTT

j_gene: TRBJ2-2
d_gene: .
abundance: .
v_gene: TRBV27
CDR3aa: CASRLSGSGAGELFF
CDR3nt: TGTGCCAGCAGGTTATCAGGGTCGGGGGCCGGGGAGCTGTTTTTT

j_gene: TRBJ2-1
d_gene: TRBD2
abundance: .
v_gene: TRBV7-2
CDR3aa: CASSLIAGGSEQFF
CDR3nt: TGTGCCAGCAGCTTAATAGCGGGAGGTAGTGAGCAGTTCTTC

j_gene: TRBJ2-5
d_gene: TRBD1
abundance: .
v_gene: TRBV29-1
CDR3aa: CSVEDPGGYTYQETQYF
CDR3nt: TGCAGCGTTGAAGATCCAGGGGGCTACACCTACCAAGAGACCCAGTACTTC

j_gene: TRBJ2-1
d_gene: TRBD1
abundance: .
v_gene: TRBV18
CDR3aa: CASSPRGTVNEQFF
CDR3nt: TGTGCCAGCTCACCCAGGGGGACAGTCAATGAGCAGTTCTTC

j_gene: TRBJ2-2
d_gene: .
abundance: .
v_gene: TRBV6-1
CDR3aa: CASSEAYGTGELFF
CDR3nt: TGTGCCAGCAGTGAAGCGTACGGCACCGGGGAGCTGTTTTTT

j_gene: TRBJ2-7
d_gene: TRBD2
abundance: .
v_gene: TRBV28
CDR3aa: CASSVGLAGYEQYF
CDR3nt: TGTGCCAGCAGCGTCGGACTAGCGGGCTACGAGCAGTACTTC

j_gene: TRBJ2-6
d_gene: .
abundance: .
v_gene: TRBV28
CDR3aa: CASTDWGPGANVLTF
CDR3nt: TGTGCCAGCACGGACTGGGGGCCTGGGGCCAACGTCCTGACTTTC

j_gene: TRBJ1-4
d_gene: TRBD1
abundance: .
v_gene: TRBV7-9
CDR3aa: CASSDRGRQGLREKLFF
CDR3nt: TGTGCCAGCAGCGACAGAGGCCGACAGGGCCTCAGAGAAAAACTGTTTTTT

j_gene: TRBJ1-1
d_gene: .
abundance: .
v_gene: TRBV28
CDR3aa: CASSSTPNTEAFF
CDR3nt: TGTGCCAGCAGCTCCACACCGAACACTGAAGCTTTCTTT

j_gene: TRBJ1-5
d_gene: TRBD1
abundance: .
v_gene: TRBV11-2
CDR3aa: CASSPGTGGWPQHF
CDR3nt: TGTGCCAGCAGCCCTGGGACAGGGGGCTGGCCCCAGCATTTT

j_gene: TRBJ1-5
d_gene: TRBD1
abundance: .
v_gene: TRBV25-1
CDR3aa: CATQGAGLNQPQHF
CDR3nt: TGTGCCACCCAGGGGGCAGGGCTGAATCAGCCCCAGCATTTT

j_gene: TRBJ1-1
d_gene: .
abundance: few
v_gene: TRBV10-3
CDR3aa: CATEDGGKGDTEAFF
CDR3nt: TGTGCCACAGAGGACGGGGGGAAAGGGGACACTGAAGCTTTCTTT

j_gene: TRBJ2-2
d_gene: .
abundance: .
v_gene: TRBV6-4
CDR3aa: CASSAIAAGELFF
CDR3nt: TGTGCCAGCAGTGCCATAGCGGCCGGGGAGCTGTTTTTT

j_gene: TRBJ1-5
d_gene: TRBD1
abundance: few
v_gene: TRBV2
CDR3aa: CASRDGTASNQPQHF
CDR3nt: TGTGCCAGCAGGGATGGGACAGCTAGCAATCAGCCCCAGCATTTT

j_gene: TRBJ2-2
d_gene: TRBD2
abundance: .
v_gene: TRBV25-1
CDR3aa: CASSTLGLAGVNTGELFF
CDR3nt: TGTGCCAGCAGTACCTTGGGACTAGCGGGAGTTAACACCGGGGAGCTGTTTTTT

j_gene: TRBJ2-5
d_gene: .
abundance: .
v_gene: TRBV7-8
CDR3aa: CASSPVGIAETQYF
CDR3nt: TGTGCCAGCAGCCCAGTTGGGATAGCGGAGACCCAGTACTTC

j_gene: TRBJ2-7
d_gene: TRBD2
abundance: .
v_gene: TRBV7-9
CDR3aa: CASSLRPTGRTSGAYEQYF
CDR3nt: TGTGCCAGCAGCTTACGACCAACCGGTAGGACTAGCGGGGCGTACGAGCAGTACTTC

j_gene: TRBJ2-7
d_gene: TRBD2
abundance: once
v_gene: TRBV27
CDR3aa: CASSVSSGRAREQYF
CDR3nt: TGTGCCAGCAGTGTATCTAGCGGGAGGGCAAGGGAGCAGTACTTC

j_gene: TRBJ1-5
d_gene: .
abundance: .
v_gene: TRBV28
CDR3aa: CASRGTGNQPQHF
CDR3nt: TGTGCCAGCCGAGGTACGGGGAATCAGCCCCAGCATTTT

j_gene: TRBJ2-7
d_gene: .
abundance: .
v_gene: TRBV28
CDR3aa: CASEQGTSYEQYF
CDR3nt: TGTGCCAGCGAGCAGGGGACCTCCTACGAGCAGTACTTC

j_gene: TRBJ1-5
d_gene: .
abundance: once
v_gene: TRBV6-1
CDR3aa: CASSEATGSYQPQHF
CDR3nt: TGTGCCAGCAGTGAAGCGACAGGTTCCTATCAGCCCCAGCATTTT

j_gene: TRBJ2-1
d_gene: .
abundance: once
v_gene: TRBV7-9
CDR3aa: CASSSGGILPYNEQFF
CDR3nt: TGTGCCAGCAGTTCCGGCGGGATTCTACCCTACAATGAGCAGTTCTTC

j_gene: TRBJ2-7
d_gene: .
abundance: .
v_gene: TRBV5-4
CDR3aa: CASSFLALEQYF
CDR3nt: TGTGCCAGCAGCTTCCTAGCGCTTGAGCAGTACTTC

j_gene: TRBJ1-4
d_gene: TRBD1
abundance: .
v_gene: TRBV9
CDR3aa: CASSVGGTDEKLFF
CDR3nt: TGTGCCAGCAGCGTAGGAGGGACAGATGAAAAACTGTTTTTT

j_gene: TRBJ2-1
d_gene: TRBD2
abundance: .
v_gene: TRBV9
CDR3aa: CASSPMGGTFSNEQFF
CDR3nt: TGTGCCAGCAGCCCCATGGGGGGGACCTTCTCCAATGAGCAGTTCTTC

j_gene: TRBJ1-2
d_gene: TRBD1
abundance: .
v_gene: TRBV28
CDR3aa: CASSLTGTGGNGYTF
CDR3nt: TGTGCCAGCAGTCTCACCGGGACAGGGGGAAATGGCTACACCTTC

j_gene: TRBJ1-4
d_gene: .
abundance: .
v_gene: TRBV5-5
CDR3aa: CASSSLTGPGFF
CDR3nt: TGTGCCAGCAGCTCACTCACAGGGCCGGGATTTTTT

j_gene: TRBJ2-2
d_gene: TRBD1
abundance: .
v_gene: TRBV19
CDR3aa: CASTGTGGLGELFF
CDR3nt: TGTGCTTCAACGGGGACAGGGGGCCTCGGGGAGCTGTTTTTT

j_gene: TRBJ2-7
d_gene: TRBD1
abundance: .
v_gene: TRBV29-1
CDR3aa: CSGRQGPYEQYF
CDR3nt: TGCAGCGGCAGACAGGGGCCGTACGAGCAGTACTTC

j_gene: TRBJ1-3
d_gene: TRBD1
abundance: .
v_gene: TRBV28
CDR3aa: CAINRGTAFHSGNTIYF
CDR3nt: TGTGCCATAAACAGGGGGACAGCATTCCACTCTGGAAACACCATATATTTT

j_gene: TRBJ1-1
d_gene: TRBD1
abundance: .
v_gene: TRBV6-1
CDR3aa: CASKWEQGADTEAFF
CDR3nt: TGTGCCAGCAAATGGGAACAGGGGGCGGACACTGAAGCTTTCTTT

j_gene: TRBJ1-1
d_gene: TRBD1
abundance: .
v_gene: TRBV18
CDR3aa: CASSPSGQGRDGRDEAFF
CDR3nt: TGTGCCAGCTCACCTTCCGGACAGGGAAGGGACGGGAGAGATGAAGCTTTCTTT

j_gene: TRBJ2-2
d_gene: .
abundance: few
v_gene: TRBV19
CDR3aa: CSSGQPNTGELFF
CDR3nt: TGCTCCTCCGGACAACCGAACACCGGGGAGCTGTTTTTT

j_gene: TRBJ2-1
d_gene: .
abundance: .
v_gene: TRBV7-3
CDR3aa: CASSLTNSPWEQFF
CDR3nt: TGTGCCAGCAGCTTAACGAACTCCCCTTGGGAGCAGTTCTTC

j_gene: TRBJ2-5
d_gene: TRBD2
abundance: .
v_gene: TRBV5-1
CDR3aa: CASSLTQGGETQYF
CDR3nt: TGCGCCAGCAGCTTGACCCAGGGAGGGGAGACCCAGTACTTC

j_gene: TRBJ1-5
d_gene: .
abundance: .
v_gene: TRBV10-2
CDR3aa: CASQSGDSNQPQHF
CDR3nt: TGCGCCAGCCAATCCGGGGATAGCAATCAGCCCCAGCATTTT

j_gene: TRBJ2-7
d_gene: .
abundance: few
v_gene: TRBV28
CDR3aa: CASSPGLPRGYEQYF
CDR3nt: TGTGCCAGCAGTCCGGGACTCCCACGGGGCTACGAGCAGTACTTC

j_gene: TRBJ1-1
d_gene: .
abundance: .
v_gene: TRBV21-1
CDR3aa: CASSFLGEGMTEAFF
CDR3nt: TGTGCCAGCAGCTTCCTGGGGGAGGGGATGACTGAAGCTTTCTTT

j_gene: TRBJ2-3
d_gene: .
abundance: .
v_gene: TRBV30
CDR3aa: CAWATGPDTQYF
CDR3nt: TGTGCCTGGGCTACAGGGCCAGATACGCAGTATTTT

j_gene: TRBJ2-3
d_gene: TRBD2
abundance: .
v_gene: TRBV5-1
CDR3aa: CASSFSGGGDTQYF
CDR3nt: TGCGCCAGCAGCTTCTCGGGAGGGGGAGATACGCAGTATTTT

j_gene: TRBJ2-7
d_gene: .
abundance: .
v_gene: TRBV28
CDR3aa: CASSGGPLYEQYF
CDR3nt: TGTGCCAGCAGCGGGGGTCCCCTCTACGAGCAGTACTTC